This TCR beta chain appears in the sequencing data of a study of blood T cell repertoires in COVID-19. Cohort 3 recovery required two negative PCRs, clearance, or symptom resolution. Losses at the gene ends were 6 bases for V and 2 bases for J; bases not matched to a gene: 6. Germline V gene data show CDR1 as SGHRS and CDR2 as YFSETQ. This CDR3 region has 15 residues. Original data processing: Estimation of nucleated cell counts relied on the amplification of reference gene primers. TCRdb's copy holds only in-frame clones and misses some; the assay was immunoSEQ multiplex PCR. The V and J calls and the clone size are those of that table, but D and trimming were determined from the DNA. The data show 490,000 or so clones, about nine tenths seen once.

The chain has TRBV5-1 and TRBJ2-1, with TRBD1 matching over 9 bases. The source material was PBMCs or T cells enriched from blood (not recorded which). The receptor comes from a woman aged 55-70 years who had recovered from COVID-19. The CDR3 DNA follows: TGCGCCAGCAAAACGGGACAGGGCCCCTACAATGAGCAGTTCTTC. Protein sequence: CASKTGQGPYNEQFF.